The entry below gives a single T cell receptor beta chain sequence along with its context. Its antigen is unidentified. This record comes from a study of CXCR3-negative and CXCR3-positive naive CD8 T cells. Study results and caveats: CXCR3 expression dropped partially after cryopreservation, and most assays relied on fresh PBMCs. Against CXCR3-negative naive cells, CXCR3-positive naive cells showed more hydrophobic TRB CDR3s.

Within the CD8+ T cell compartment, naive cells were CD45RO-CCR7+CD27+CD95-. UMI-tagged TRB cDNA libraries were built via 5' RACE. Reprocessing the 5' RACE reads, TCRdb reports a single entry for every CDR3 protein and omits DNA. The table lists roughly 8,100 distinct CDR3 sequences, with 1.5% in the top ten. The CDR3 runs to 15 residues. Germline CDR1 and CDR2: PRHDT and FYEKMQ (reference sequence). The receptor was derived from a human donor in good health. Some clones in this sample may be carry-over from other donors' samples. The source material was naive CXCR3+ CD8+ T cells from blood. The subset denotes: CD45RO-CCR7+CD27+CD95- naive CD8+ T cells expressing CXCR3 (TNR3+). The chain carries TRBV13 and TRBJ2-7; the D call from TCRdb, TRBD1, cannot be confirmed without DNA. The CDR3 here is CASSLMGQTNYEQYF.